This T cell receptor beta chain was identified during a study of T cell responses to AZD1222 COVID-19 vaccine. This clone was detected once. CDR3 length: 14 amino acids. The germline V and J ends were trimmed by 7 bases and 0 bases, with 12 bases remaining between them. The germline CDR1 and CDR2 sequences are MNHEY and SVGAGI. TCRdb's copy holds only in-frame clones and misses some; the assay was immunoSEQ multiplex PCR. The sample includes about 76,000 clones, around 80% of them seen just once. This chain connects TRBV6-5 to TRBJ1-1; the D is unclear. The clonotype originates from an adult who received the MenACWY meningococcal vaccine as a control. The sample here was peripheral blood, taken 28 days after the second dose of the MenACWY control vaccine. CDR3 nucleotides: TGTGCCAGCAAGGCCAGCCACATGAACACTGAAGCTTTCTTT. Its translation: CASKASHMNTEAFF.